What follows are 8 T cell receptor beta chains derived from one specimen sequenced in a study of cytomegalovirus exposure and HLA in healthy donors. PCR involved 60 Vbeta and 13 Jbeta primers. This table comes from immunoSEQ multiplex PCR, and its TCRdb copy is limited to in-frame clones, with some not included. The repertoire consists of about 160,000 clones, with 75% occurring once and the leading ten covering around 4.6%. Sequenced input: PBMCs. These receptors were collected from a male donor in good health and CMV-seronegative.

V usage is TRBV7-8 and J usage is TRBJ2-2; D not certain. Trimming shortened V by 5 bases and J by 6 bases, and 16 bases separated the two germline ends. This CDR3 comprises 15 residues. Germline lookup yields CDR1 SGHVS and CDR2 FQNEAQ. This chain's CDR3 is CASSDVTQVAGELFF. As DNA, the CDR3 is TGTGCCAGCAGCGACGTGACCCAGGTTGCCGGGGAGCTGTTTTTT.

J is TRBJ1-4 and V is TRBV7-9, with D perhaps TRBD1 (5 bases). The CDR3 length is 16 residues. Trimming stripped 2 bases from V and 8 bases from J, with 18 bases between. Germline V gives CDR1 SEHNR, CDR2 FQNEAQ (reference sequence). CDR3 in DNA: TGTGCCAGCAGCTTAAAGGTACAGGCCCCAAGCGAAAAACTGTTTTTT. It yields the protein CASSLKVQAPSEKLFF.

CDR3 loop: CASIARGSSYEQYF. The CDR3 DNA is TGTGCCAGCATAGCCAGGGGCAGTTCCTACGAGCAGTACTTC. This chain joins TRBV6-1 and TRBJ2-7; D might be TRBD1 (6 bases). The V end was cut by 7 bases, the J end by 1 base, with 14 bases between. The CDR3 has 14 amino acids. Germline CDR1 MNHNS, CDR2 SASEGT.

This chain joins TRBV9 and TRBJ2-7; D is possibly TRBD2 (6 bases). CDR1 and CDR2 from the germline V gene are SGDLS and YYNGEE. V lost 0 bases to trimming and J lost 2 bases, with 9 bases between them. The CDR3 loop spans 14 amino acids. CDR3 amino acids: CASSVVPGAYEQYF. DNA for the CDR3: TGTGCCAGCAGCGTAGTCCCGGGGGCCTACGAGCAGTACTTC.

The chain employs TRBV5-1 and TRBJ2-1; D unresolved. The germline CDR1 and CDR2 sequences are SGHRS and YFSETQ. Trimming took off 0 bases at V and 2 bases at J, with 6 bases between the two ends. The CDR3 extends over 14 amino acids. The DNA of the CDR3 is TGCGCCAGCAGCTTGGACAACCCCTACAATGAGCAGTTCTTC. As protein: CASSLDNPYNEQFF.

The genes are TRBV10-2 and TRBJ2-3; D call uncertain. CDR3 size: 11 residues. Between the trimmed V and J ends, which lost 3 bases and 4 bases, there was a span of 2 bases. Germline V lookup: CDR1 WSHSY, CDR2 SAAADI. The CDR3 sequence: CASSDADTQYF. CDR3 bases: TGCGCCAGCAGTGACGCAGATACGCAGTATTTT.

The rearrangement joins TRBV6-5 to TRBJ1-1, with D maybe TRBD1 (6 bases). The V end lost 5 bases, the J end lost 5 bases, and 15 bases lay between the germline ends. Per germline, CDR1 MNHEY and CDR2 SVGAGI. This CDR3 has 14 amino acids. The CDR3 region has the DNA TGTGCCAGCAGTGCTAAACAGGGAGGGACTGAAGCTTTCTTT. Residues: CASSAKQGGTEAFF.

The chain joins TRBV7-2 to TRBJ1-2; D possibly corresponds to TRBD1 (6 bases). Germline V gives CDR1 SGHTA, CDR2 FQGNSA. The CDR3 is made up of 12 amino acids. V lost 3 bases and J lost 8, with 10 bases in between. CDR3 in amino acids: CASSFSTGGYTF. As DNA, the CDR3 is TGTGCCAGCAGCTTCTCGACAGGAGGCTACACCTTC.